The source of this TCR beta chain is a study of lymphopenia after photon versus proton radiotherapy (dated 2019 in TCRdb). About the study as a whole: The immunological effects of photon versus proton radiation therapy were compared in patients with gastrointestinal tumors who developed high-grade lymphopenia. The cohort included approximately 22 patients with gastrointestinal tumors who developed lymphopenia after receiving either photon or proton therapy. The goal of the study was to characterize the differences between the two radiation modalities in how they affect the immune system. The full study reports these points: The survival association was examined only in patients who died, and the authors described better survival with proton therapy as a possibility, not as a demonstrated result. During treatment, patients who received proton therapy stayed relatively stable, whereas patients who received photon therapy lost naive T cells and TCR diversity and gained effector/memory populations. Across the cohort, among patients who died, a greater drop in TCR diversity after the nadir was inversely correlated with overall survival time. After the lymphocyte count nadir, photon-treated repertoires showed oligoclonal expansion, especially of CD8+ Temra cells, which drove the drop in diversity.

The method was the immunoSEQ multiplex PCR assay. T cell repertoires were profiled by deep sequencing of rearranged TCR beta loci, alongside multiparametric flow cytometry. The immuneACCESS repertoire file appears here via TCRdb, limited to in-frame rearrangements. These files lack a portion of the clones; in checked studies, under half of the deficit traces to unresolved V genes, and the cause of the others is not known. Present in this sample are about 83,000 clones, about 86% of which were seen just once. The ten largest clones take up about 1.3% of the sample. A remark on this clone: This receptor's antigen is unknown. No base quality information exists; no much larger clone differs at one position.

Material: peripheral blood, obtained from a patient treated with proton-based radiotherapy. The TCR sequence derives from a man between 60 and 75 years old with pancreatic cancer.

The DNA sequence reads TGTGCCAGCTCGGAGGGCCCCTACAATGAGCAGTTCTTC. This encodes CASSEGPYNEQFF. The chain employs TRBV19 and TRBJ2-1; a tentative D call is TRBD2 (6 bases match). The cysteine opens and the phenylalanine closes a CDR3 of 13 amino acids. The retained sequence is limited to the CDR3, 39 bases, with the frame set at the first base. Relative to germline, V is 9 bases shorter and J is 2 bases shorter, with 11 bases between their ends. In the germline V gene (reference sequence), CDR1 corresponds to LNHDA and CDR2 to SQIVND.